Each of the 2 T cell receptor beta chains below was sequenced from the same sample in a study of response to subunit inactivated influenza vaccine. TCRdb ran MiXCR on the RT-PCR reads and lists one entry per CDR3 protein. The table includes about 700,000 distinct CDR3 sequences, 11% to 15% detected once. The specimen comprised PBMCs from blood, sampled approximately 15 days before vaccination. All receptors come from a middle-aged man who received an inactivated influenza vaccine.

The chain couples TRBV6-1 to TRBJ2-1, with D hard to call. V was shortened by 2 bases and J by 10 bases, with 9 bases between the two germline ends. The germline V gene has CDR1 MNHNS and CDR2 SASEGT. This CDR3 has 12 amino acids. The chain's CDR3 is CASSETTLEQFF. Here the CDR3 DNA reads TGTGCCAGCAGTGAAACGACCCTCGAGCAGTTCTTC.

V and J are TRBV12-3 or TRBV12-4 and TRBJ2-7; TRBD2 might be the D (7 bases). CDR3 length: 14 residues. V dropped 7 bases and J dropped 2 bases, with 15 bases sitting between them. The CDR3 sequence: CASTKRGAAYEQYF. CDR3 nucleotides: TGTGCCAGCACCAAACGGGGGGCCGCCTACGAGCAGTACTTC.